This T cell receptor beta chain was recorded in a study of T-cell reconstitution after alpha-beta-depleted transplantation in children (dated by TCRdb to about 2016). For context, the study as a whole: T-cell immune reconstitution after TCRalphabeta/CD19-depleted allogeneic hematopoietic cell transplantation in children was quantitatively tracked in the study by means of TCR repertoire profiling.

Libraries were made using PCR. The instrument was an Illumina HiSeq 2500. To normalize quantification of the TCRbeta repertoire, the TCR libraries were built with molecular barcoding that relied on unique molecular identifiers. The raw public data were reprocessed by TCRdb itself: fastp quality trimming at Q25, MiXCR clonotype calling, in-frame beta chains only. Records with the same CDR3 protein are collapsed into one entry carrying the most frequent genes and DNA. The sample records about 610,000 distinct CDR3 sequences, about 10% of which are singletons. 4% to 5% of the sample is taken by the ten largest. Ends trimmed: V by 6 bases, J by 0 bases; bases unmatched to a gene: 9. The CDR3 covers 17 residues, taking in both the cysteine and the phenylalanine. This entry keeps only the CDR3 DNA: 51 bases, framed from base 1. From the germline V gene (reference sequence), CDR1 is DFQATT and CDR2 is SNEGSKA.

This clonotype has only a few counts. It lacks a known antigen. It has no much larger one-base neighbor in the sample; base qualities were not kept. The V and J segments used are TRBV20-1 and TRBJ2-1; TRBD2 aligns with 12 central bases. The receptor's source is a human donor who donated a stem cell graft to a child with acute myeloid leukemia. Here the sequenced sample was PBMCs from the stem cell graft donor, taken from the stem cell graft. The CDR3 protein sequence reads: CSARTSGKVSSYNEQFF. The nucleotides are TGCAGTGCGAGGACTAGCGGGAAGGTTAGCTCCTACAATGAGCAGTTCTTC.